A single sample gave rise to the 20 T cell receptor beta chains below, sequenced in a study of blood T cell repertoires in COVID-19. This table comes from immunoSEQ multiplex PCR, and its TCRdb copy is limited to in-frame clones, with some not included. The sample has fewer than 350,000 clones, about 90% seen once; the top ten hold approximately 2%. Source material: peripheral blood. These receptors all come from a woman younger than 45 who had recovered from COVID-19.

This rearrangement joins TRBV30 to TRBJ1-1; D is perhaps TRBD1 (6 bases). The V and J ends lost 1 base and 6 bases respectively, with 12 bases between them. From germline, CDR1 is GTSNPN and CDR2 SVGIG (reference sequence). The CDR3 is 13 residues long. The CDR3, as DNA: TGTGCCTGGAGTGAACAGGGTCCCCCTGAAGCTTTCTTT. It specifies CAWSEQGPPEAFF.

The gene calls are TRBV6-1 and TRBJ1-6; no reliable D call. Trimming shortened V by 1 base and J by 0 bases, and 4 bases separated the two germline ends. This CDR3 is built from 15 residues. CDR1 and CDR2 from the germline V gene are MNHNS and SASEGT. CDR3 DNA: TGTGCCAGCAGTGAAGGTTACTCCTATAATTCACCCCTCCACTTT. Amino acid sequence: CASSEGYSYNSPLHF.

This clone was observed a handful of times. The genes are TRBV5-1 and TRBJ2-3; the D gene is possibly TRBD1 (5 bases). The germline V gene encodes CDR1 SGHRS and CDR2 YFSETQ. The CDR3 is made up of 14 amino acids. V gave up 4 bases and J gave up 2 bases, with 11 bases separating them. The CDR3 DNA follows: TGCGCCAGCAGCCGACGACAGCCCACAGATACGCAGTATTTT. It translates to CASSRRQPTDTQYF.

This chain joins TRBV7-2 and TRBJ2-5, with 7 positions matching TRBD2. Germline V lookup: CDR1 SGHTA, CDR2 FQGNSA. The CDR3 is made up of 16 amino acids. V lost 2 bases to trimming and J lost 5 bases; unmatched junction nucleotides: 11. CDR3: CASSLTLTSFWETQYF. The CDR3 nucleotides are TGTGCCAGCAGCTTAACCCTGACTAGCTTTTGGGAGACCCAGTACTTC.

This clone was observed a single time. The chain employs TRBV18 and TRBJ1-4; D unclear. The CDR3 totals 16 residues. Germline values: CDR1 KGHSH, CDR2 LQKENI. The ends were cut back, 2 bases at V and 3 bases at J, with 13 bases in the middle. The CDR3 sequence is CASSPIIVEANEKLFF. The CDR3 region has the DNA TGTGCCAGCTCACCAATTATAGTGGAGGCTAATGAAAAACTGTTTTTT.

This clone has a handful of counts. The chain is built from TRBV2 and TRBJ2-7; maybe TRBD2 (6 bases). Trimming pared 2 bases from V and 2 bases from J, leaving 10 bases between. CDR1 is SNHLY and CDR2 is FYNNEI in the germline V gene. This CDR3 comprises 14 residues. This CDR3 reads CASSESEGAYEQYF. Written as DNA, the CDR3 is TGTGCCAGCAGTGAATCGGAGGGAGCCTACGAGCAGTACTTC.

The V gene is TRBV12-5, the J gene TRBJ2-5, with TRBD2 matching over 7 bases. The ends lost 1 base at V and 5 bases at J; junction bases unmatched: 13. This CDR3 has 17 amino acids. The germline gives CDR1 LGHNT, CDR2 FRNRAP. The CDR3 here is CASGLDSSWGGTETQYF. Here the CDR3 DNA reads TGTGCTAGTGGTTTGGATTCCTCATGGGGGGGTACGGAGACCCAGTACTTC.

As for this clone: Other nucleotide sequences from this sample produce the same CDR3. The chain links TRBV7-2 to TRBJ2-5; 8 bases line up with TRBD2. Germline-derived CDR1 and CDR2 are SGHTA and FQGNSA. The J segment lost 6 bases and the V segment lost 3 bases, leaving 9 bases of the junction unmatched. The CDR3 has 15 residues. For the CDR3, the DNA is TGTGCCAGCAGCTTGGACGGGGGGGGAACGAAGACCCAGTACTTC. Translation gives CASSLDGGGTKTQYF.

The chain recombines TRBV11-2 with TRBJ2-2, with TRBD2 matching 14 bases. Trimming cost V 3 bases and J 1 base; bases outside gene matches: 7. CDR3 length: 19 amino acids. Looked up from germline, CDR1 is SGHAT and CDR2 is FQNNGV. CDR3 sequence: CASSLEAGLAGGNTGELFF. Written as DNA, the CDR3 is TGTGCCAGCAGCTTGGAGGCCGGACTAGCGGGGGGGAACACCGGGGAGCTGTTTTTT.

The chain links TRBV7-2 to TRBJ2-2; D is possibly TRBD2 (5 bases). Trimming stripped 8 bases from V and 5 bases from J, with 15 bases between. CDR3 length: 14 amino acids. Germline V gene sequence: CDR1 SGHTA, CDR2 FQGNSA. The CDR3 coding sequence is TGTGCCAGCGCCCTAAACCGCGGGACCGGGGAGCTGTTTTTT. Protein product: CASALNRGTGELFF.

The rearrangement uses TRBV7-2 and TRBJ2-3, with D possibly matching TRBD2 (6 bases). The CDR3 totals 16 residues. The V and J ends lost 1 base and 2 bases respectively, with 13 bases between them. Germline V gene sequence: CDR1 SGHTA, CDR2 FQGNSA. CDR3 residues: CASSLGWRGLTDTQYF. Here the CDR3 DNA reads TGTGCCAGCAGCTTAGGGTGGCGGGGACTCACAGATACGCAGTATTTT.

This clone was seen a handful of times. This chain uses TRBV19 with TRBJ1-1; 10 bases map to TRBD1. CDR1 is LNHDA, CDR2 SQIVND, per germline (reference sequence). The CDR3 covers 13 residues. The J segment lost 5 bases and the V segment lost 6 bases, leaving 3 bases of the junction unmatched. The CDR3 sequence is CASRTGQGTEAFF. CDR3 nucleotides: TGTGCCAGTAGGACGGGACAGGGGACTGAAGCTTTCTTT.

The chain combines TRBV27 with TRBJ2-5; 7 bases are a match to TRBD1. J gave up 0 bases and V 3 bases, and 10 bases lay outside the gene matches. There are 17 residues in the CDR3. Per the germline V gene, CDR1 is MNHEY and CDR2 is SMNVEV (reference sequence). CDR3 region: CASSFLATGRYQETQYF. Written as DNA, the CDR3 is TGTGCCAGCAGTTTCTTAGCGACAGGGCGGTACCAAGAGACCCAGTACTTC.

J is TRBJ2-1 and V is TRBV27, with 8 bases fitting TRBD2. Looked up from germline, CDR1 is MNHEY and CDR2 is SMNVEV (reference sequence). J lost 6 bases, V lost 3 bases, and 4 bases had no gene match. There are 14 residues in the CDR3. The CDR3 loop reads CASSFVAGGNEQFF. DNA of the CDR3: TGTGCCAGCAGTTTTGTGGCGGGAGGCAATGAGCAGTTCTTC.

The chain carries TRBV9 and TRBJ2-1, with 11 bases matching TRBD2. CDR1 is SGDLS, CDR2 YYNGEE, per germline. J gave up 4 bases and V 4 bases, and 7 bases lay outside the gene matches. The CDR3 has 16 amino acids. The CDR3 DNA is TGTGCCAGCAGCCCACTCATAGCGGGAGGGTACAATGAGCAGTTCTTC. Residues: CASSPLIAGGYNEQFF.

The genes are TRBV14 and TRBJ1-2; tentative D call: TRBD1 (5 bases). The CDR3 covers 16 residues. Germline V gene data show CDR1 as SGHDN and CDR2 as FVKESK. Trimming removed 5 bases from V and 0 bases from J, with 16 bases in between. The CDR3 loop is CASSRQSPASNYGYTF. Here the CDR3 DNA reads TGTGCCAGCAGCAGACAGTCCCCCGCTTCTAACTATGGCTACACCTTC.

This sequence joins TRBV7-9 and TRBJ2-1; 7 bases line up with TRBD1. The CDR3 is 14 residues long. Per germline, CDR1 SEHNR and CDR2 FQNEAQ (reference sequence). V shed 7 bases and J 4 bases; nucleotides not matched to a gene: 7. The CDR3 coding sequence is TGTGCCAGCACCGGGGACAGACCTTACAATGAGCAGTTCTTC. This codes for CASTGDRPYNEQFF.

Comment on this clone: The sample carries other DNA sequences with the same CDR3. This chain joins TRBV5-6 and TRBJ1-4; TRBD1 matches at 12 bases. The V segment lost 4 bases and the J segment 9 bases; nucleotides outside the gene matches: 4. Germline V gene data show CDR1 as SGHDT and CDR2 as YYEEEE. The CDR3 runs to 14 residues. CDR3: CASSPGTGGKKLFF. CDR3 coding DNA: TGTGCCAGCAGCCCTGGGACAGGGGGCAAAAAACTGTTTTTT.

CDR3 coding DNA: TGTGCCAGCAGTTCCCGGGACAGAATCACAGATACGCAGTATTTT. This sequence encodes CASSSRDRITDTQYF. V and J are TRBV6-5 and TRBJ2-3; TRBD1 matches at 7 bases. This CDR3 comprises 15 residues. From germline, CDR1 is MNHEY and CDR2 SVGAGI. Trimming at V came to 4 bases and at J to 2 bases, leaving 6 bases not matched to a gene.

The CDR3 loop reads CATSDLSGTGGRNTQYF. The CDR3 DNA reads as TGTGCCACCAGTGATTTGTCTGGAACAGGGGGCAGGAATACGCAGTATTTT. This chain connects TRBV24-1 to TRBJ2-3; 9 bases align to TRBD1. CDR1 is KGHDR, CDR2 SFDVKD, per germline. The ends lost 0 bases at V and 7 bases at J; junction bases unmatched: 10. The CDR3 extends over 17 amino acids.